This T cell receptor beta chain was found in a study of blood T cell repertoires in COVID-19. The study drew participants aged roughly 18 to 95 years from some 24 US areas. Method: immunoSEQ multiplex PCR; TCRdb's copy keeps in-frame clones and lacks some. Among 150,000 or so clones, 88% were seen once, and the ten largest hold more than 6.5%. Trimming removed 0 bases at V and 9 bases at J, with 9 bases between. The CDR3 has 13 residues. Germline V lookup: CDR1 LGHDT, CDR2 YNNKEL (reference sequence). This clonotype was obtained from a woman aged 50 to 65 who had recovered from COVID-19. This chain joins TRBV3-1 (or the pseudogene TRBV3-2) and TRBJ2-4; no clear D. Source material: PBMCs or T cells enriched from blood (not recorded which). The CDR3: CASSQDWAGIQYF. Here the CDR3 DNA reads TGTGCCAGCAGCCAAGATTGGGCAGGCATTCAGTACTTC.